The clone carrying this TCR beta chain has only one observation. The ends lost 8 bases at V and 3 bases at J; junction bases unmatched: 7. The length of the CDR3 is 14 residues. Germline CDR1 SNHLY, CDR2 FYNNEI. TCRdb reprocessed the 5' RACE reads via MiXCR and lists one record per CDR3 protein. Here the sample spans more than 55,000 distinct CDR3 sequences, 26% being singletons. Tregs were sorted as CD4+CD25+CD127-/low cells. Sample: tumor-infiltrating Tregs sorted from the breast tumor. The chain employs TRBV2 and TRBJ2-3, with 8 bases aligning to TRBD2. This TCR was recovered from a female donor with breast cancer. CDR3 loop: CASGRLARTDTQYF. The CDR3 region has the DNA TGTGCCAGCGGTAGACTAGCGAGAACAGATACGCAGTATTTT.